One sample yielded the 10 T cell receptor beta chains listed below, sequenced in a study of cytomegalovirus exposure and HLA in healthy donors. The PCR was carried out with 60 Vbeta primers and 13 Jbeta primers. Assay: immunoSEQ multiplex PCR; the TCRdb copy retains only in-frame clones and omits some. The sample holds around 85,000 clones; nearly 80% are singletons and the top ten take roughly 25%. Material: PBMCs. The receptors here all came from a woman aged 45-60 years in good health and CMV-seropositive.

This rearrangement joins TRBV11-3 to TRBJ1-2; D not certain. This CDR3 spans 17 amino acids. Germline V gene data show CDR1 as SGHNT and CDR2 as YENEEA. V lost 5 bases, J lost 5 bases, and 24 bases lay in between. The CDR3 sequence is CASSPPLGQSVMYGYTF. The CDR3 DNA reads TGTGCCAGCAGCCCCCCTTTGGGCCAGTCTGTTATGTATGGCTACACCTTC.

This clone was seen more than once but under ten times. The V gene is TRBV5-6, the J gene TRBJ1-1, with no clear D. The CDR3 contains 14 residues. From germline, CDR1 is SGHDT and CDR2 YYEEEE. With 6 bases removed from V and 13 bases from J, the gap between germline ends came to 25 bases. The CDR3 sequence: CASTIGVLIEGGFF. For the CDR3, the DNA is TGTGCCAGCACCATTGGGGTCCTGATAGAGGGCGGTTTCTTT. Full variable domain (missing parts from reference TRBV5-6 and TRBJ1-1): DAGVTQSPTHLIKTRGQQVTLRCSPKSGHDTVSWYQQALGQGPQFIFQYYEEEERQRGNFPDRFSGHQFPNYSSELNVNALLLGDSALYLCASTIGVLIEGGFFGQGTRLTVV.

V and J are TRBV7-8 and TRBJ1-4, with D unresolved. This CDR3 spans 16 amino acids. Germline V gene lookup returns CDR1 SGHVS and CDR2 FQNEAQ. Trimming cost V 0 bases and J 5 bases, with 13 bases left between them. In DNA form, the CDR3 reads TGTGCCAGCAGCTTAGCGCGGGGAGATTACAATGAAAAACTGTTTTTT. It is translated as CASSLARGDYNEKLFF.

The J gene is TRBJ2-3, the V gene TRBV5-6; 7 nucleotides match TRBD2. V shed 2 bases, J shed 0 bases, and the junction held 6 bases outside the gene matches. Looked up from germline, CDR1 is SGHDT and CDR2 is YYEEEE. CDR3 length: 16 residues. The CDR3 reads CASSFPGGSSTDTQYF. The CDR3 DNA reads as TGTGCCAGCAGCTTCCCTGGCGGGAGTAGCACAGATACGCAGTATTTT.

V is TRBV5-4 and J is TRBJ2-3; 9 bases agree with TRBD1. There are 15 residues in the CDR3. The V segment lost 4 bases and the J segment 2 bases; nucleotides outside the gene matches: 5. CDR1 is SGHNT and CDR2 is YYREEE in the germline V gene (reference sequence). CDR3 loop: CASSRRQGDTDTQYF. Here the CDR3 DNA reads TGTGCCAGCAGCCGAAGACAGGGGGACACAGATACGCAGTATTTT.

Remarks on this clone: An end of the junction differs from the germline gene, which may be a read error. The rearrangement joins TRBV28 to TRBJ1-4; TRBD1 matches 10 bases. Germline V gives CDR1 MDHEN, CDR2 SYDVKM. There are 13 residues in the CDR3. In nucleotides, the CDR3 is TGTGCCGGCAGACAGGGGGCGGAGGAAAAACTGTTTTTT. Protein sequence: CAGRQGAEEKLFF. Filled out from reference TRBV28 and TRBJ1-4, the complete variable domain reads DVKVTQSSRYLVKRTGEKVFLECVQDMDHENMFWYRQDPGLGLRLIYFSYDVKMKEKGDIPEGYSVSREKKERFSLILESASTNQTSMYLCAGRQGAEEKLFFGSGTQLSVL.

V and J are TRBV27 and TRBJ1-5; 8 bases line up with TRBD1. Germline V gene data show CDR1 as MNHEY and CDR2 as SMNVEV (reference sequence). This CDR3 spans 15 amino acids. Trimming at V came to 1 base and at J to 4 bases, leaving 3 bases not matched to a gene. The CDR3 reads CASSLYRGANQPQHF. For the CDR3, the DNA is TGTGCCAGCAGTTTATACAGGGGGGCTAATCAGCCCCAGCATTTT.

For this clone: A junction boundary mismatches the germline segment, possibly from a read error. This sequence joins TRBV7-7 and TRBJ2-5, with D unresolved. This CDR3 has 14 amino acids. Looked up from germline, CDR1 is SSHAT and CDR2 is FNYEAQ (reference sequence). This CDR3 reads CASSPQATQETQYF. The CDR3, as DNA: TGTGCTAGCAGCCCCCAAGCAACCCAAGAGACCCAGTACTTC.

The genes are TRBV19 and TRBJ2-3, with 11 bases aligning to TRBD2. The germline gives CDR1 LNHDA, CDR2 SQIVND (reference sequence). The CDR3 runs to 15 residues. Trimming cost V 7 bases and J 4 bases; bases outside gene matches: 7. As DNA, the CDR3 is TGTGCCAGTACTACGACTAGCGGGATCTCAGATACGCAGTATTTT. Translation gives CASTTTSGISDTQYF.

V and J are TRBV7-9 and TRBJ1-3; D uncertain. The length of the CDR3 is 13 residues. Trimming stripped 5 bases from V and 4 bases from J, with 9 bases between. CDR1 and CDR2 (germline): SEHNR, FQNEAQ (reference sequence). The CDR3 sequence: CASSLERGNTIYF. CDR3 DNA sequence: TGTGCCAGCAGCCTTGAGAGGGGAAACACCATATATTTT.